This entry is about one T cell receptor (beta chain). Its target antigen remains unknown. A junction end diverges from the germline sequence, so it may reflect a read error. Patients with a history of autoimmune disease or receiving systemic immunosuppression were excluded from the trial. In every dose cohort, peripheral blood was drawn for TCR sequencing at baseline, cycle 4 day 1, and cycle 7 day 1. The samples were drawn from a first-in-human, open-label, multicenter phase I dose-escalation trial of ivuxolimab. Adults with locally advanced or metastatic melanoma, renal cell, hepatocellular, or head and neck squamous cell carcinoma were enrolled in the trial. Before TCR sequencing, CD4+ and CD8+ T cells were separately sorted from peripheral blood. The data stem from a study of OX40 agonist ivuxolimab in advanced cancers. For the wider study: The costimulatory receptor OX40 (CD134) was targeted by ivuxolimab, a fully human IgG2 agonistic monoclonal antibody. Intravenous ivuxolimab was administered to patients every 2 weeks at six dose levels: 0.01, 0.1, 0.3, 1.5, 3 and 10 mg/kg. The monotherapy dose-escalation portion (N of about 50 patients) of the phase I ivuxolimab trial is reported in the paper. Prior anti-PD-1, anti-PD-L1 or anti-CTLA-4 therapy was permitted, and approximately 41% of dose-escalation patients had received checkpoint inhibitors. In the dose-escalation cohort, around four fifths of patients were male, and the mean age was roughly 60 years with a range of about 20 to 90. Peripheral TCRbeta sequencing was intended to test whether TCR sequence diversity was altered and clonal T-cell expansion was caused by ivuxolimab. Of the roughly 50 dose-escalation patients, hepatocellular carcinoma was present in approximately 20, melanoma in around 15, renal cell carcinoma in 9 and head and neck cancer in 9. Partial responses were achieved by three dose-escalation patients, of whom one had hepatocellular carcinoma and two had cutaneous melanoma.

Genomic DNA was isolated from the sorted cells so that the TCRbeta CDR3 region could be sequenced. The immunoSEQ Assay was used for sequencing of TCRbeta CDR3 regions. Drawn from immuneACCESS, this table holds only the in-frame rearrangements with V and J called that TCRdb kept. Clones are partly lost; checked studies trace under half to an unresolved V gene and leave the rest unexplained. A total of some 98,000 clones appear in this sample, approximately 83% of them only once. The leading ten clones occupy more than 1.1% of the sample. What the work shows at the level of the full study, not this receptor alone: In the 0.1-3.0 mg/kg groups, partial responders were among the patients with the lowest normalized peripheral clonal expansion, particularly in CD8+ T cells. The antigen specificity of the peripheral T cells that underwent clonal expansion was not determined. Clonal expansion of both CD4+ and CD8+ blood T cells was observed from baseline to week 6 at doses 0.1 to 3.0 mg/kg. Low levels of normalized T-cell clonal expansion were also seen in some patients who did not respond. After ivuxolimab, more expanded clones were found on average in CD8+ T cells than in CD4+ T cells.

The germline V gene supplies CDR1 SGHTA and CDR2 FQGNSA. From its cysteine to its phenylalanine, the CDR3 spans 17 amino acids. The only DNA kept is the CDR3, 51 bases in frame from the first base. This TCR was recovered from an adult with an advanced solid tumor such as melanoma, head and neck, liver or kidney cancer. The chain links TRBV7-2 with TRBJ1-4, with the D gene not confidently named. The specimen comprised CD4+ or CD8+ T cells sorted from blood, sampled in a trial of the OX40 agonist ivuxolimab. The base sequence is TGTGCCAGCAGCTTAGTTGCACGGCGGGATCCCATCCAAAAGCTGTTTTTT. Its translation reads: CASSLVARRDPIQKLFF.